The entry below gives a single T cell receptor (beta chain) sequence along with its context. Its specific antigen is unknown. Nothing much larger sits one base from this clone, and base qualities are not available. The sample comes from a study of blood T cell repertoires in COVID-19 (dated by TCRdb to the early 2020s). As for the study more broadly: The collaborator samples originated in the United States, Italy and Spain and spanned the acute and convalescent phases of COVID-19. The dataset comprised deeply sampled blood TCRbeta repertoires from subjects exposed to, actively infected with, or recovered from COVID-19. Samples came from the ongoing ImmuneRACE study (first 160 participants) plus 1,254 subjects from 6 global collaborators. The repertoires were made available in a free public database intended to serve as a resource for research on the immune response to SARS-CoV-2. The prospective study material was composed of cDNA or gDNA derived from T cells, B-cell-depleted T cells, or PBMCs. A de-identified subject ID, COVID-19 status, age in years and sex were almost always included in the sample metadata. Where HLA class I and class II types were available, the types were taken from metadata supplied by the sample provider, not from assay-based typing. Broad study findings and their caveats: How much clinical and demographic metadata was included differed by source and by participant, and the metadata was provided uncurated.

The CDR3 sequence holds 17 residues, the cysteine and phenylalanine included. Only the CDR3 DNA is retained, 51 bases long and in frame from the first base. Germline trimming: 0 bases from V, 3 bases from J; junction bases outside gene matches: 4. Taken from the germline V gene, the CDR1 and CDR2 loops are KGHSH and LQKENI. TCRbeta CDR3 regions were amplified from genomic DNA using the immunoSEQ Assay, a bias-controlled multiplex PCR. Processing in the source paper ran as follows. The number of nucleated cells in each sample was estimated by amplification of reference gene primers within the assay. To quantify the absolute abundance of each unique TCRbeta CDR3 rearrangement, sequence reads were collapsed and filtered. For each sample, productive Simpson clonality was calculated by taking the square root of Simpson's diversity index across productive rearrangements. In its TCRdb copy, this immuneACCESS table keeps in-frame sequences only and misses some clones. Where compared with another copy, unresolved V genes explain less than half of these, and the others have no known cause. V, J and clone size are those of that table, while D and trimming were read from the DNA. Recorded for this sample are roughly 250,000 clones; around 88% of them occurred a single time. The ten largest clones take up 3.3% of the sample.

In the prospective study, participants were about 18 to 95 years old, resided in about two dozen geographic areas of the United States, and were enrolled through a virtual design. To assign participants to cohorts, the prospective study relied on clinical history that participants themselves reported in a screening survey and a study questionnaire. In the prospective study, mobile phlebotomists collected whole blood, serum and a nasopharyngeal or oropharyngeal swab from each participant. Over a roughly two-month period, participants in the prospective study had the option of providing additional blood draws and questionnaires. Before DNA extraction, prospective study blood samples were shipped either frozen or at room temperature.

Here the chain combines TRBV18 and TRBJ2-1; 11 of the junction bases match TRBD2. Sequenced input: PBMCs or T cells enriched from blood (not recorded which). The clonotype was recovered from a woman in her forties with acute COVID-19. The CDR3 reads CASSPPVAGGIYNEQFF. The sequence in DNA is TGTGCCAGCTCACCACCGGTAGCGGGAGGGATCTACAATGAGCAGTTCTTC. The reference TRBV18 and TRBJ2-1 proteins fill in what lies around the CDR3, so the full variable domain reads NAGVMQNPRHLVRRRGQEARLRCSPMKGHSHVYWYRQLPEEGLKFMVYLQKENIIDESGMPKERFSAEFPKEGPSILRIQQVVRGDSAAYFCASSPPVAGGIYNEQFFGPGTRLTVL.